This TCR beta chain is from a study of T cells after yellow fever vaccination. TCRdb re-called the 5' RACE reads with MiXCR, one entry per CDR3 protein. This sample carries 500,000 to 650,000 distinct CDR3 sequences, about a sixth of them seen once, and the ten largest clones take roughly 17%. This TCR came from a man aged 18 to 29 who received the YFV17D yellow fever vaccine. Material: PBMCs, obtained around 5 days after the first yellow fever vaccination.

The CDR3 is CASSRNIRPGNTEAFF. CDR3 bases: TGTGCCAGCAGCCGGAACATTCGTCCAGGTAACACTGAAGCTTTCTTT. This chain uses TRBV5-6 with TRBJ1-1, with unresolved D. Germline CDR1 reads SGHDT; CDR2 reads YYEEEE. With 4 bases removed from V and 2 bases from J, the gap between germline ends came to 18 bases. The CDR3 is 16 residues long.